The clone carrying this T cell receptor beta chain was counted ten times or more. The V and J ends lost 3 bases and 1 base respectively, with 13 bases between them. CDR1 SEHNR and CDR2 FQNEAQ come from the germline V gene (reference sequence). CDR3 length equals 15 residues. This record comes from a study of blood T cell repertoires in COVID-19. Study-wide context: From the United States, Italy and Spain came samples of acute and convalescent COVID-19. Sources were T cells, B-cell-depleted T cells, or PBMCs; the material itself was cDNA or gDNA.

Authors' methods: Estimation of nucleated cell counts relied on the amplification of reference gene primers. Clones were sequenced by immunoSEQ multiplex PCR, and TCRdb holds only the in-frame ones, with some missing. V, J and clone size are those of that table, while D and trimming were read from the DNA. The sample lists 240,000 or so clones, 70% to 80% seen once, with around 3.4% in the top ten. The chain joins TRBV7-9 to TRBJ2-7; D is perhaps TRBD2 (6 bases). The sequence came from a woman of 80 years or more with acute or convalescent COVID-19. Sequenced sample: peripheral blood. CDR3 amino acids: CASSFGGLESYEQYF. As DNA, the CDR3 is TGTGCCAGCAGCTTCGGAGGGTTAGAATCCTACGAGCAGTACTTC.